This is a list of T cell receptor beta chains from one sample in a study of blood T cells in healthy people across ages. A single record per CDR3 protein comes from TCRdb applying MiXCR to the 5' RACE reads. Here the sample spans about a million distinct CDR3 sequences, around 54% being singletons. Material: blood. Source of these receptors: a woman in her sixties or seventies in good health. Each CDR3 is given with its conserved first and last residue. The D gene is left open where the match is weak. Rows may omit the clone size; those that give it use once, few, many or a size class.

>-|TRBD2|TRBJ2-7|TRBV27
CASSLSGRGGKQYF
TGTGCCAGCAGTTTATCGGGGCGGGGGGGCAAGCAGTACTTC
>-|TRBD1|TRBJ1-1|TRBV3-1
CASSKRPGTVNTEAFF
TGTGCCAGCAGCAAAAGGCCTGGGACAGTGAACACTGAAGCTTTCTTT
>-|-|TRBJ2-7|TRBV4-1
CASQGSLADDSYEQYF
TGCGCCAGCCAAGGGTCCCTCGCGGACGACTCCTACGAGCAGTACTTC
>-|TRBD2|TRBJ2-7|TRBV12-3/TRBV12-4
CASSLRSEGRASYEQYF
TGTGCCAGCAGTTTACGTTCGGAGGGGAGGGCCTCCTACGAGCAGTACTTC
>-|-|TRBJ1-2|TRBV2
CASSDGQNGYTF
TGTGCCAGCAGTGATGGACAAAATGGCTACACCTTC
>-|-|TRBJ2-3|TRBV5-1
CASSVATHSAETQYF
TGCGCCAGCAGCGTTGCCACGCACTCAGCAGAGACGCAGTATTTT
>once|-|TRBJ1-1|TRBV7-9
CASSLGMGFDTEAFF
TGTGCCAGCAGCTTAGGCATGGGATTCGACACTGAAGCTTTCTTT
>-|TRBD2|TRBJ2-7|TRBV28
CASSLVAGTYEQYF
TGTGCCAGCAGCCTTGTAGCGGGAACCTACGAGCAGTACTTC
>-|-|TRBJ1-3|TRBV7-9
CASSLASLGNTIYF
TGTGCCAGCAGCCTGGCGTCGCTTGGAAACACCATATATTTT
>-|TRBD2|TRBJ2-7|TRBV7-9
CASNLAGGIGGAYEQYF
TGTGCCAGCAACCTAGCGGGAGGCATTGGGGGGGCCTACGAGCAGTACTTC
>few|TRBD2|TRBJ2-3|TRBV13
CASTLGLAGEVTQYF
TGTGCCAGTACCTTGGGACTAGCGGGAGAGGTTACGCAGTATTTT
>once|-|TRBJ2-3|TRBV3-1
CASSQTRGTPDTQYF
TGTGCCAGCAGCCAAACCAGGGGCACCCCAGATACGCAGTATTTT
>few|-|TRBJ2-7|TRBV10-2
CASSGPARAQYF
TGCGCCAGCAGTGGGCCAGCCAGGGCCCAGTACTTC
>-|-|TRBJ1-1|TRBV5-5
CASDGGRSNTEAFF
TGTGCCAGCGACGGGGGCAGGTCGAACACTGAAGCTTTCTTT
>-|-|TRBJ1-2|TRBV7-2
CASSPSRADLYGYTF
TGTGCCAGCAGCCCAAGTAGAGCGGACCTTTATGGCTACACCTTC
>-|-|TRBJ2-7|TRBV4-1
CASSQGSRGRYEQYF
TGCGCCAGCAGCCAAGGTTCCAGGGGCAGGTACGAGCAGTACTTC
>-|-|TRBJ2-1|TRBV29-1
CSVASGGYNEQFF
TGCAGCGTAGCTAGTGGGGGTTACAATGAGCAGTTCTTC
>-|TRBD2|TRBJ2-3|TRBV18
CASSPGLAPDTQYF
TGTGCCAGCTCACCGGGACTAGCTCCAGATACGCAGTATTTT
>few|TRBD1|TRBJ2-7|TRBV6-6
CASSGGQGNYEQYF
TGTGCCAGCAGTGGCGGACAGGGGAACTACGAGCAGTACTTC
>-|-|TRBJ1-1|TRBV7-9
CASNLGGEAFF
TGTGCCAGCAACTTAGGGGGTGAAGCTTTCTTT
>-|-|TRBJ2-7|TRBV27
CASSLSSGTLAYEQYF
TGTGCCAGCAGTTTATCGAGCGGGACATTGGCCTACGAGCAGTACTTC
>-|TRBD2|TRBJ2-1|TRBV20-1
CSARDPLTSGRTKSYNEQFF
TGCAGTGCTAGAGACCCCCTGACTAGCGGGAGGACTAAGTCCTACAATGAGCAGTTCTTC
>few|-|TRBJ2-1|TRBV21-1
CASSRGGGSSYNEQFF
TGTGCCAGCAGCAGGGGTGGCGGGAGCTCCTACAATGAGCAGTTCTTC
>once|-|TRBJ1-2|TRBV7-2
CASSKGGGGYTF
TGTGCCAGCAGCAAAGGAGGCGGGGGCTACACCTTC
>-|-|TRBJ2-7|TRBV29-1
CSVGGVEDYEQYF
TGCAGCGTTGGAGGGGTTGAGGACTACGAGCAGTACTTC
>few|-|TRBJ1-2|TRBV21-1
CASSLNLGRIYGYTF
TGTGCCAGCAGCCTGAACTTAGGCAGAATCTATGGCTACACCTTC
>few|-|TRBJ2-7|TRBV27
CASSFLGDTYEQYF
TGTGCCAGCAGTTTTTTAGGGGACACCTACGAGCAGTACTTC
>-|TRBD1|TRBJ1-6|TRBV27
CASSLPRGYNSPLHF
TGTGCCAGCAGTTTACCCAGGGGGTATAATTCACCCCTCCACTTT
>-|-|TRBJ1-5|TRBV25-1
CASRPGGINQPQHF
TGTGCCAGCAGGCCCGGGGGAATCAATCAGCCCCAGCATTTT
>-|TRBD2|TRBJ2-1|TRBV12-3/TRBV12-4
CASTPLAGGREQFF
TGTGCCAGCACCCCTCTAGCGGGAGGACGTGAGCAGTTCTTC
>few|-|TRBJ2-5|TRBV29-1
CSVTGGPNEQYF
TGCAGCGTTACTGGGGGGCCCAATGAGCAGTACTTC
>-|-|TRBJ2-7|TRBV7-2
CASSLARDAYEQYF
TGTGCCAGCAGCTTAGCGCGGGACGCCTACGAGCAGTACTTC
>-|-|TRBJ2-7|TRBV11-2
CASSFGGWTYEQYF
TGTGCCAGCAGCTTTGGAGGCTGGACCTACGAGCAGTACTTC
>-|-|TRBJ2-7|TRBV19
CASSIWRGSSFYEQYF
TGTGCCAGTAGTATCTGGCGGGGTAGCAGTTTCTACGAGCAGTACTTC
>-|-|TRBJ1-1|TRBV29-1
CSVGVSNTEAFF
TGCAGCGTTGGGGTTTCTAACACTGAAGCTTTCTTT
>once|TRBD1|TRBJ1-3|TRBV28
CASSKAGQGENTIYF
TGTGCCAGCAGTAAGGCGGGACAGGGGGAAAACACCATATATTTT
>few|TRBD2|TRBJ2-3|TRBV20-1
CSAPGTSGRAWNTDTQYF
TGCAGTGCTCCCGGGACTAGCGGGAGGGCATGGAACACAGATACGCAGTATTTT
>-|TRBD2|TRBJ2-1|TRBV7-2
CASSLVRLAGGRSYNEQFF
TGTGCCAGCAGCTTAGTAAGACTAGCGGGAGGCCGCTCCTACAATGAGCAGTTCTTC
>-|-|TRBJ2-7|TRBV13
CASSAESSYEQYF
TGTGCCAGCAGCGCTGAGAGCTCCTACGAGCAGTACTTC
>-|TRBD1|TRBJ2-7|TRBV20-1
CSPWGQGVSYEQYF
TGCAGTCCCTGGGGACAGGGTGTTTCCTACGAGCAGTACTTC
>-|-|TRBJ1-2|TRBV12-3/TRBV12-4
CASSLLGGYTF
TGTGCCAGCAGTTTATTGGGTGGCTACACCTTC